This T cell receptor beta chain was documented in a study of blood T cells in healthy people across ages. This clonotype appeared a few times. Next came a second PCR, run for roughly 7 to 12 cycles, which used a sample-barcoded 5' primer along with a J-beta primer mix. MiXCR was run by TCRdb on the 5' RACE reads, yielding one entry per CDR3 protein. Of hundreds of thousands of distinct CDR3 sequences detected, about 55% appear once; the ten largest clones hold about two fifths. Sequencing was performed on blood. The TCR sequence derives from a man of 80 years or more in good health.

CDR3 nucleotide sequence: TGCAGCGTTTTAGCGGGGGAAGAGACCCAGTACTTC. Translating it yields CSVLAGEETQYF. The chain uses TRBV29-1 and TRBJ2-5; TRBD2 matches at 9 bases. The CDR3 extends over 12 amino acids. Germline V gene lookup returns CDR1 SQVTM and CDR2 ANQGSEA. V dropped 5 bases and J dropped 3; count of bases not matched to a gene: 1.